A single TCR beta chain is shown here with its context. Its specificity is unknown. The sample comes from a study of cytomegalovirus exposure and HLA in healthy donors. Overall study results and limits: With DRB1 most and HLA-C fewest, TCR association rates differed between HLA loci in a later analysis. Sequencing likely caused a cluster of highly shared sequence variants. Some public TCRs appeared in many individuals, while most sequences were rare.

The donors comprised healthy bone marrow donors. PCR involved 60 Vbeta and 13 Jbeta primers. The data were produced by immunoSEQ multiplex PCR, yet TCRdb's version contains in-frame clones alone and is incomplete. The sample lists 190,000 or so clones, 75% to 85% seen once, with 5.5% to 7% in the top ten. The ends were cut back, 5 bases at V and 1 base at J, with 10 bases in the middle. The germline V gene has CDR1 SEHNR and CDR2 FQNEAQ (reference sequence). This CDR3 is 14 amino acids long. The material sequenced was PBMCs. This sequence originates from a woman aged 45-65 years in good health and CMV-seropositive. J is TRBJ2-3 and V is TRBV7-9; D gene uncertain. CDR3 coding DNA: TGTGCCAGCAGCCCCTCCCCAGGCACAGATACGCAGTATTTT. Residues: CASSPSPGTDTQYF.